Listed below are T cell receptor beta chains from one sample, sequenced in a study of Ad26.COV2.S vaccination and SARS-CoV-2 variants. The repertoire was sequenced with immunoSEQ multiplex PCR; TCRdb's copy has only in-frame clones and lacks some. The sample contains fewer than 900,000 clones, approximately 88% of which appear only once. The source was peripheral blood, collected in a trial of Ad26.COV2.S vaccine versus placebo. These receptors originate from a person between 18 and 59 years old who received the Ad26.COV2.S COVID-19 vaccine or a placebo. Each CDR3 is given without its conserved first and last residue. The order of the fields is J gene, V gene, CDR3 protein.

>TRBJ2-5|TRBV6-1
ASSVLYGQSGETQY
>TRBJ2-7|TRBV7-9
ASSPGDRGVGEQY
>TRBJ2-3|TRBV7-2
ASGREMISDTQY
>TRBJ1-6|TRBV6-2/TRBV6-3
ASSYTLSRQGKNSPLH
>TRBJ2-5|TRBV30
AWSAGTGEETQY
>TRBJ1-5|TRBV19
ASTGTGYVSQPQH
>TRBJ2-7|TRBV14
ASSQERRYYEQY
>TRBJ2-7|TRBV6-1
ASSEGIGVNEQY
>TRBJ1-5|TRBV19
ASTLGRNSNQPQH
>TRBJ2-3|TRBV13
ASSLGDSGGAQDTQY
>TRBJ2-1|TRBV11-2
ASSSIQGYNEQF
>TRBJ2-1|TRBV19
ASSIGGFRRDNEQF
>TRBJ2-5|TRBV27
ASSFGTDQETQY
>TRBJ2-1|TRBV7-2
ASSLAGLAIYNEQF
>TRBJ2-3|TRBV11-3
ASSPGRGEADTQY
>TRBJ1-5|TRBV18
ASSPGVGQPQH
>TRBJ2-2|TRBV2
ASSVYSVTPLNTGELF
>TRBJ1-2|TRBV18
ASSPALGDRGNGYT
>TRBJ2-6|TRBV5-1
ASSWGPDSGANVLT
>TRBJ2-5|TRBV18
ASSPGSEETQY
>TRBJ1-5|TRBV18
ASSPDGGNQPQH
>TRBJ1-5|TRBV20-1
SASLDTNLNQPQH
>TRBJ2-4|TRBV6-6
ASKGTGKNIQY
>TRBJ2-7|TRBV30
AWSVREYEQY
>TRBJ2-6|TRBV10-3
AISDPGQASGANVLT
>TRBJ2-1|TRBV30
AWSTGQGIDEQF
>TRBJ1-1|TRBV18
ASSPLGQGNTEAF
>TRBJ1-1|TRBV29-1
SGDGTGTDTEAF
>TRBJ2-7|TRBV7-2
ASSSPRDRAYEQY
>TRBJ2-7|TRBV7-9
ASSPSRIHEQY
>TRBJ2-7|TRBV10-3
AISESTGSSYEQY
>TRBJ1-2|TRBV7-2
ASSLSLTGGDGYT
>TRBJ2-3|TRBV12-3/TRBV12-4
ASTAGTSGV
>TRBJ1-5|TRBV5-6
ASSFWGQPQH
>TRBJ2-3|TRBV12-5
ASGPQFGGAIDTQY
>TRBJ2-5|TRBV6-6
ASSFVETQY
>TRBJ2-5|TRBV18
ASSDGRGREGETQY
>TRBJ2-7|TRBV6-5
ASTGPGHHSYEQY
>TRBJ2-2|TRBV11-3
ASSSIAGAGELF
>TRBJ1-2|TRBV2
ASSSDRGGYGYT
>TRBJ1-4|TRBV5-6
ASSSTAAGRRSNEKLF
>TRBJ1-2|TRBV7-9
ASSLDATAHYGYT
>TRBJ1-2|TRBV30
AWSVMVGTGAPGYT
>TRBJ1-2|TRBV19
ASSRQGAPGYT
>TRBJ1-6|TRBV11-2
ASSSPGRYSPLH